These 20 T cell receptor beta chains share one sample of origin, sequenced in a study of long-term antiretroviral therapy in people with HIV. Assay version v3.0 of immunoSEQ was used, and it was run at survey level. Profiling relied on immunoSEQ multiplex PCR, and the TCRdb table lists in-frame clones only, not all of them. The sample records 8,000 to 10,000 clones, 75% to 90% being singletons. Sequenced material: unsorted PBMCs, taken 0.7 years after starting antiretroviral therapy. The receptors shown here come from a middle-aged man with HIV.

This chain links TRBV6-6 with TRBJ2-7; the D gene is possibly TRBD2 (6 bases). Trimming pared 6 bases from V and 6 bases from J, leaving 21 bases between. This CDR3 is 15 amino acids long. Germline V lookup: CDR1 MNHNY, CDR2 SVGAGI (reference sequence). The CDR3 is CASSLRGPGLLEQYF. The CDR3 nucleotides read TGTGCCAGCAGCCTACGAGGGCCGGGACTTCTCGAGCAGTACTTC.

This clone was picked up a small number of times. V and J are TRBV5-1 and TRBJ1-1; D uncertain. Per germline, CDR1 SGHRS and CDR2 YFSETQ. CDR3 length equals 14 residues. V was shortened by 7 bases and J by 1 base, with 14 bases between the two germline ends. The CDR3 DNA sequence: TGCGCCAGCGGCGCCGGATTCGGGAACACTGAAGCTTTCTTT. Amino acid sequence: CASGAGFGNTEAFF.

This chain links TRBV7-9 with TRBJ2-7; D might be TRBD2 (5 bases). The germline gives CDR1 SEHNR, CDR2 FQNEAQ (reference sequence). This CDR3 spans 14 amino acids. Trimming pared 6 bases from V and 2 bases from J, leaving 14 bases between. For the CDR3, the DNA is TGTGCCAGCAGGGGGTCTAGCTTTACCTACGAGCAGTACTTC. It encodes CASRGSSFTYEQYF.

V and J are TRBV6-6 and TRBJ1-5; possibly TRBD1 for D (5 bases). V was trimmed by 5 bases and J by 3 bases, leaving 17 bases between them. Germline CDR1 reads MNHNY; CDR2 reads SVGAGI (reference sequence). This CDR3 has 16 residues. CDR3 bases: TGTGCCAGCAGTACTTCAGGGAAGGGCGACAATCAGCCCCAGCATTTT. This translates into CASSTSGKGDNQPQHF.

This clone was found once. The chain employs TRBV18 and TRBJ1-5, with 8 bases matching TRBD1. The germline V gene has CDR1 KGHSH and CDR2 LQKENI. The CDR3 runs to 14 residues. V trimming: 2 bases; J trimming: 4 bases; junction bases outside the gene matches: 1. DNA for the CDR3: TGTGCCAGCTCACCAAGGGACAGGAATCAGCCCCAGCATTTT. This gives the protein CASSPRDRNQPQHF.

This clone was counted between two and nine times. The junction departs from the called germline gene at one end, perhaps through a read error. This chain connects TRBV7-7 to TRBJ1-1; D remains unclear. The CDR3 loop spans 13 amino acids. CDR1 is SSHAT, CDR2 FNYEAQ, per germline (reference sequence). In DNA form, the CDR3 reads TGTGCTAGCAGCTTTGACAAGAACACTGAAGCTTTCTTT. Its protein product is CASSFDKNTEAFF.

The chain uses TRBV2 and TRBJ2-3; a possible D gene is TRBD1 (5 bases). V dropped 3 bases and J dropped 6 bases, with 19 bases sitting between them. CDR1 is SNHLY and CDR2 is FYNNEI in the germline V gene. The CDR3 sequence is 16 residues long. Here the CDR3 DNA reads TGTGCCAGCAGTGAGTGGACACTTCTCACATACGATACGCAGTATTTT. Amino acids: CASSEWTLLTYDTQYF.

The V gene is TRBV30, the J gene TRBJ2-2, with D possibly TRBD1 on 7 matching bases. Trimming took off 0 bases at V and 3 bases at J, with 11 bases between the two ends. The CDR3 covers 15 residues. Germline V gene sequence: CDR1 GTSNPN, CDR2 SVGIG (reference sequence). Here the CDR3 reads CAWSVEGADTGELFF. CDR3 bases: TGTGCCTGGAGTGTGGAGGGGGCAGACACCGGGGAGCTGTTTTTT.

The chain joins TRBV28 to TRBJ2-7, with TRBD1 matching 7 bases. The CDR3 length is 14 residues. CDR1 MDHEN and CDR2 SYDVKM come from the germline V gene. Losses at the gene ends were 2 bases for V and 3 bases for J; bases not matched to a gene: 4. In DNA, the CDR3 is TGTGCCAGCAGTTTACCCGGGACAGTCTACGAGCAGTACTTC. Protein product: CASSLPGTVYEQYF.

The rearrangement joins TRBV7-8 to TRBJ2-3; D is ambiguous. Trimming removed 0 bases from V and 0 bases from J, with 4 bases in between. This CDR3 spans 14 amino acids. From germline, CDR1 is SGHVS and CDR2 FQNEAQ. The CDR3 DNA is TGTGCCAGCAGCTTAGCCCCTAGCACAGATACGCAGTATTTT. Translating it yields CASSLAPSTDTQYF.

The chain uses TRBV29-1 and TRBJ2-7, with TRBD2 identical over 10 bases. V lost 4 bases to trimming and J lost 3 bases; unmatched junction nucleotides: 6. This CDR3 is 14 amino acids long. The germline V gene has CDR1 SQVTM and CDR2 ANQGSEA. The CDR3 protein is CSVVWTSGFYEQYF. The CDR3 DNA follows: TGCAGCGTTGTTTGGACTAGCGGTTTCTACGAGCAGTACTTC.

V is TRBV27 and J is TRBJ2-5, with a tentative D call TRBD2 (5 bases). The CDR3 extends over 14 amino acids. Germline V gene data show CDR1 as MNHEY and CDR2 as SMNVEV (reference sequence). V was shortened by 5 bases and J by 5 bases, with 15 bases between the two germline ends. The CDR3 coding sequence is TGTGCCAGCAGTCGGTGGGAGTCGGGCGAGACCCAGTACTTC. As protein: CASSRWESGETQYF.

The chain uses TRBV28 and TRBJ2-4; 9 bases match TRBD1. Germline assignment: CDR1 MDHEN and CDR2 SYDVKM. V lost 6 bases, J lost 5 bases, and 8 bases stayed unmatched. The CDR3 sequence is 15 residues long. In DNA form, the CDR3 reads TGTGCCAGCAGAAATCCGGGACAGGGTCAAAACATTCAGTACTTC. Translation gives CASRNPGQGQNIQYF.

The gene calls are TRBV28 and TRBJ2-1; the D is unclear. The V and J ends lost 4 bases and 9 bases respectively, with 10 bases between them. This CDR3 has 12 amino acids. Germline CDR1 and CDR2: MDHEN and SYDVKM. The DNA for the CDR3 is TGTGCCAGCAGTTACCGATTAGGTGAGCAGTTCTTC. It is translated as CASSYRLGEQFF.

The chain has TRBV7-9 and TRBJ1-3, with D perhaps TRBD1 (5 bases). The V end was cut by 3 bases, the J end by 0 bases, with 6 bases between. The CDR3 consists of 14 residues. Germline CDR1 reads SEHNR; CDR2 reads FQNEAQ (reference sequence). In DNA form, the CDR3 reads TGTGCCAGCAGCTTGGGGGGCTCTGGAAACACCATATATTTT. Its protein is CASSLGGSGNTIYF.

This rearrangement joins TRBV25-1 to TRBJ2-6; a weak D match, TRBD2 (5 bases). Germline loops: CDR1 MGHDK, CDR2 SYGVNS. V was pared by 1 base and J by 4 bases, with 14 bases between. The CDR3 sequence is 17 residues long. DNA for the CDR3: TGTGCCAGCAGTGAATCTCCTGGAGACTACGGGGCCAACGTCCTGACTTTC. It codes for CASSESPGDYGANVLTF.

The V call is TRBV23-1, the J call TRBJ2-3; TRBD1 matches at 10 bases. TRBV23-1 is sorted into the ORF group, with uncertain function. V lost 0 bases and J lost 2; bases outside the gene matches: 2. This CDR3 is built from 16 residues. The CDR3: CASSQSTGGFTDTQYF. The CDR3 DNA is TGCGCCAGCAGTCAATCGACAGGGGGCTTCACAGATACGCAGTATTTT.

The J gene is TRBJ2-7, the V gene TRBV6-5, with a possible D match to TRBD1 (6 bases). The CDR3 is made up of 15 amino acids. The V and J ends lost 4 bases and 2 bases respectively, with 15 bases between them. Looked up from germline, CDR1 is MNHEY and CDR2 is SVGAGI. DNA for the CDR3: TGTGCCAGCAGTTCGGCAGACAGGCGAACCTACGAGCAGTACTTC. This codes for CASSSADRRTYEQYF.

The CDR3 region is CASKRTGAVEAFF. Written as DNA, the CDR3 is TGTGCCAGCAAAAGGACAGGGGCCGTTGAAGCTTTCTTT. The chain has TRBV6-6 and TRBJ1-1, with 9 bases fitting TRBD1. Germline V lookup: CDR1 MNHNY, CDR2 SVGAGI (reference sequence). The CDR3 runs 13 residues. The V gene end was trimmed by 7 bases and the J gene end by 7 bases; junction bases not matched to a gene: 7.

The genes are TRBV29-1 and TRBJ2-1; D might be TRBD2 (5 bases). The V end lost 7 bases, the J end lost 0 bases, and 19 bases lay between the germline ends. The CDR3 runs to 16 residues. Germline V CDR1 and CDR2: SQVTM, ANQGSEA. The DNA of the CDR3 is TGCAGCGCTGGTTCTAGCTTTGGGAGCTCCTACAATGAGCAGTTCTTC. Amino acid sequence: CSAGSSFGSSYNEQFF.